These 26 T cell receptor beta chains share one sample of origin, sequenced in a study of blood T cell repertoires in COVID-19. Clones were read by immunoSEQ multiplex PCR, and TCRdb kept only the in-frame ones, dropping some. The table has 150,000 to 200,000 clones, about 83% seen once. Sequencing used PBMCs or T cells enriched from blood (not recorded which). These receptor sequences come from a woman in her 30s who had been exposed to COVID-19.

The J gene is TRBJ1-2, the V gene TRBV23-1; D is possibly TRBD1 (6 bases). TRBV23-1 is filed as an ORF, its function uncertain. The V end lost 2 bases, the J end lost 4 bases, and 14 bases lay between the germline ends. There are 15 residues in the CDR3. The CDR3 region is CASSQNLTGSYGYTF. The CDR3 coding sequence is TGCGCCAGCAGTCAAAACCTTACAGGGTCCTATGGCTACACCTTC.

The gene calls are TRBV25-1 and TRBJ2-3; TRBD2 matches 8 bases. V lost 3 bases and J lost 3; bases outside the gene matches: 5. This CDR3 spans 15 amino acids. The germline gives CDR1 MGHDK, CDR2 SYGVNS. The chain's CDR3 is CASSDGGGTTDTQYF. The CDR3 DNA reads TGTGCCAGCAGTGACGGGGGGGGGACAACAGATACGCAGTATTTT.

The chain joins TRBV10-1 to TRBJ2-2; 9 nucleotides line up with TRBD2. From germline, CDR1 is WNHNN and CDR2 SYGVQD (reference sequence). The length of the CDR3 is 18 residues. The V gene end was trimmed by 2 bases and the J gene end by 6 bases; junction bases not matched to a gene: 13. CDR3 sequence reads: CASSETTVAGAEAGELFF. The CDR3 DNA reads as TGCGCCAGCAGTGAGACGACCGTAGCGGGGGCCGAGGCCGGGGAGCTGTTTTTT.

CDR3 coding DNA: TGTGCCAGCACTAGGACTCCCAAAAACATTCAGTACTTC. Protein: CASTRTPKNIQYF. The chain combines TRBV3-1 (or the pseudogene TRBV3-2) with TRBJ2-4; possibly TRBD2 for D (5 bases). CDR1 is LGHDT and CDR2 is YNNKEL in the germline V gene (reference sequence). Trimming left V 7 bases short and J 2 bases short, with 9 bases between. This CDR3 has 13 amino acids.

In this sample, this clone turned up a few times. The chain is built from TRBV25-1 and TRBJ1-6, with 10 bases that match TRBD1. The CDR3 extends over 15 amino acids. CDR1 MGHDK and CDR2 SYGVNS come from the germline V gene. V trimming: 4 bases; J trimming: 10 bases; junction bases outside the gene matches: 7. This CDR3 reads CASSAGQGGGSPLHF. In DNA form, the CDR3 reads TGTGCCAGCAGTGCTGGACAGGGGGGAGGGTCACCCCTCCACTTT.

As concerns this clone: Because the CDR3 is missing its conserved closing phenylalanine or tryptophan, this is likely a read error. The DNA is left out, because the CDR3 cannot be placed on it with certainty; the CDR3 is given as TCRdb lists it. V and J are TRBV4-2 and TRBJ2-7; no DNA check was done on the table's D call, TRBD2. Including both end residues, the CDR3 is 10 amino acids long. Germline V gene sequence: CDR1 LGHNA, CDR2 YNFKEQ. The CDR3 loop is CASSQGQPRL.

V is TRBV7-2 and J is TRBJ1-5, with D unresolved. The germline gives CDR1 SGHTA, CDR2 FQGNSA. V was trimmed by 2 bases and J by 4 bases, leaving 12 bases between them. This CDR3 spans 15 amino acids. CDR3 loop: CASSLREGWNQPQHF. For the CDR3, the DNA is TGTGCCAGCAGCTTACGAGAGGGTTGGAATCAGCCCCAGCATTTT.

This chain joins TRBV5-4 and TRBJ2-1, with D maybe TRBD1 (6 bases). Looked up from germline, CDR1 is SGHNT and CDR2 is YYREEE (reference sequence). The V and J ends lost 2 bases and 2 bases respectively, with 14 bases between them. CDR3 length: 16 residues. In DNA, the CDR3 is TGTGCCAGCAGCTTTGGCCAGGGGAATCCCTACAATGAGCAGTTCTTC. Translation: CASSFGQGNPYNEQFF.

This chain uses TRBV10-3 with TRBJ1-2, with D maybe TRBD1 (6 bases). Per the germline V gene, CDR1 is ENHRY and CDR2 is SYGVKD. The V end lost 7 bases, the J end lost 8 bases, and 20 bases lay between the germline ends. CDR3 size: 14 residues. The CDR3 DNA reads TGTGCCATCACCAGCGCAGGGGTCGTGGACGGCTACACCTTC. Its protein product is CAITSAGVVDGYTF.

The chain couples TRBV4-1 to TRBJ1-6; 8 bases map to TRBD1. From germline, CDR1 is MGHRA and CDR2 YSYEKL. J was trimmed by 9 bases and V by 1 base; bases with no gene match: 5. CDR3 length: 15 residues. The CDR3 DNA reads TGCGCCAGCAGCCAAGGGACAGGGCTAGGTTCACCCCTCCACTTT. Protein: CASSQGTGLGSPLHF.

V gene TRBV6-5 combines with J gene TRBJ1-2; D is perhaps TRBD1 (6 bases). The CDR3 totals 15 residues. V was shortened by 3 bases and J by 8 bases, with 19 bases between the two germline ends. Per the germline V gene, CDR1 is MNHEY and CDR2 is SVGAGI. The CDR3 reads CASSYQTQGVRGYTF. CDR3 nucleotides: TGTGCCAGCAGTTATCAGACACAGGGTGTACGAGGCTACACCTTC.

V is TRBV5-1 and J is TRBJ2-2; TRBD2 agrees at 13 bases. The CDR3 runs 17 residues. V was clipped by 4 bases and J by 1 base; unmatched bases: 4. Germline V CDR1 and CDR2: SGHRS, YFSETQ. CDR3 sequence reads: CASSDRLAGGNTGELFF. The CDR3 nucleotides are TGCGCCAGCAGCGACAGACTAGCGGGGGGGAACACCGGGGAGCTGTTTTTT.

This chain joins TRBV19 and TRBJ1-1; no reliable D call. V was cut by 3 bases and J by 1 base, with 12 bases left in between. The CDR3 extends over 15 amino acids. Germline assignment: CDR1 LNHDA and CDR2 SQIVND (reference sequence). The CDR3 is CASSILRLRNTEAFF. Written as DNA, the CDR3 is TGTGCCAGTAGTATCCTGCGACTCAGGAACACTGAAGCTTTCTTT.

This rearrangement joins TRBV7-3 to TRBJ2-5; 9 bases line up with TRBD1. The CDR3 spans 13 residues. Germline CDR1 reads SGHTA; CDR2 reads FQGTGA. V gave up 5 bases and J gave up 5 bases; unmatched junction bases: 3. The CDR3 region is CASSRGQGETQYF. In DNA, the CDR3 is TGTGCCAGCAGCCGTGGACAGGGGGAGACCCAGTACTTC.

This clone has only one observation. The J gene is TRBJ2-3, the V gene TRBV5-6; 8 positions match TRBD2. The germline gives CDR1 SGHDT, CDR2 YYEEEE. Trimming removed 2 bases from V and 0 bases from J; junction bases left unmatched: 5. The CDR3 loop spans 16 amino acids. The CDR3 DNA is TGTGCCAGCAGCTTTCGGGGGGGTTATAGCACAGATACGCAGTATTTT. It yields the protein CASSFRGGYSTDTQYF.

To note about this clone: This same CDR3 is encoded by further DNA sequences in the sample. The chain links TRBV5-4 to TRBJ1-1; D ambiguous. This CDR3 has 13 amino acids. CDR1 and CDR2 from the germline V gene are SGHNT and YYREEE (reference sequence). Trimming removed 4 bases at V and 1 base at J, with 8 bases between. Written as DNA, the CDR3 is TGTGCCAGCAGCAGGCGGGAGAACACTGAAGCTTTCTTT. As protein: CASSRRENTEAFF.

This clone was counted a single time. The CDR3 reads CASSRLGDEQFF. Here the CDR3 DNA reads TGTGCCAGCAGTCGGTTAGGGGATGAGCAGTTCTTC. This chain connects TRBV25-1 to TRBJ2-1; D is perhaps TRBD1 (5 bases). The germline CDR1 and CDR2 sequences are MGHDK and SYGVNS. This CDR3 has 12 amino acids. The germline V and J ends were trimmed by 5 bases and 8 bases, with 10 bases remaining between them.

V and J are TRBV12-5 and TRBJ2-5; 9 nucleotides agree with TRBD1. The germline V gene encodes CDR1 LGHNT and CDR2 FRNRAP. The CDR3 has 17 residues. V trimming: 5 bases; J trimming: 7 bases; junction bases outside the gene matches: 17. CDR3 DNA: TGTGCTAGTGGTCCTCCTCCGGGACAGGGACATCGTGGGACCCAGTACTTC. Encoded protein: CASGPPPGQGHRGTQYF. Complete variable domain (other parts from reference TRBV12-5 and TRBJ2-5): DARVTQTPRHKVTEMGQEVTMRCQPILGHNTVFWYRQTMMQGLELLAYFRNRAPLDDSGMPKDRFSAEMPDATLATLKIQPSEPRDSAVYFCASGPPPGQGHRGTQYFGPGTRLLVL.

V gene TRBV27 combines with J gene TRBJ2-1; TRBD1 matches 8 bases. Trimming at V came to 7 bases and at J to 8 bases, leaving 7 bases not matched to a gene. CDR1 is MNHEY and CDR2 is SMNVEV in the germline V gene (reference sequence). This CDR3 spans 13 amino acids. DNA of the CDR3: TGTGCCAGCATACCGGGACAGGTATATGAGCAGTTCTTC. Protein: CASIPGQVYEQFF.

The chain is built from TRBV12-1 and TRBJ2-7; TRBD1 is the table's D call and was not checked against the DNA. TRBV12-1 is marked as a pseudogene. The CDR3 is 14 amino acids. CDR3 region: CASSLTQGGNEQYF. The CDR3 DNA sequence: TGTGCCAGCAGCCTCACGCAGGGGGGCAACGAGCAGTACTTC.

The rearrangement links TRBV7-8 to TRBJ1-6, with 9 positions matching TRBD1. Germline-derived CDR1 and CDR2 are SGHVS and FQNEAQ. The CDR3 spans 13 residues. V trimming: 5 bases; J trimming: 11 bases; junction bases outside the gene matches: 4. DNA of the CDR3: TGTGCCAGCAGCGAGGGACAGGGAGCACCCCTCCACTTT. Its translation is CASSEGQGAPLHF.

For this clone: At one end, the junction sequence differs from germline, possibly due to a read error. The rearrangement links TRBV7-7 to TRBJ2-2; 9 bases map to TRBD1. The CDR3 has 15 residues. Germline lookup yields CDR1 SSHAT and CDR2 FNYEAQ (reference sequence). This CDR3 is CASSEDRGNTGELFF. Here the CDR3 DNA reads TGTGCTAGCAGCGAGGACAGGGGAAACACCGGGGAGCTGTTTTTT.

A single count supports this clone. V is TRBV24-1 and J is TRBJ2-2; no clear D. The CDR3 is 12 residues long. CDR1 and CDR2 from the germline V gene are KGHDR and SFDVKD. V shed 5 bases and J shed 5 bases, with 5 bases lying between them. The CDR3 DNA is TGTGCCACCAGTGCTCCGACCGGGGAGCTGTTTTTT. Translating it yields CATSAPTGELFF.

The chain uses TRBV27 and TRBJ2-3, with unresolved D. V dropped 2 bases and J dropped 1 base, with 13 bases sitting between them. The germline V gene encodes CDR1 MNHEY and CDR2 SMNVEV (reference sequence). The CDR3 consists of 16 residues. The CDR3 coding sequence is TGTGCCAGCAGTTTAGTACTTACCTCTGGCACAGATACGCAGTATTTT. Protein sequence: CASSLVLTSGTDTQYF.

The V gene is TRBV10-2, the J gene TRBJ2-7; TRBD1 aligns across 7 bases. The V gene end was trimmed by 7 bases and the J gene end by 3 bases; junction bases not matched to a gene: 9. The CDR3 covers 14 residues. Germline CDR1 is WSHSY and CDR2 is SAAADI. Here the CDR3 reads CASTRGDSNYEQYF. CDR3 coding DNA: TGCGCCAGCACCCGAGGGGACAGTAACTACGAGCAGTACTTC.

The rearrangement uses TRBV9 and TRBJ1-3; D is unclear. V lost 4 bases to trimming and J lost 1 base, with 12 bases between them. Germline V gives CDR1 SGDLS, CDR2 YYNGEE. CDR3 length equals 15 residues. The CDR3 region is CASSPGRVSGNTIYF. The DNA for the CDR3 is TGTGCCAGCAGCCCTGGGAGGGTGTCTGGAAACACCATATATTTT. The whole variable domain, remainder taken from reference TRBV9 and TRBJ1-3, is DSGVTQTPKHLITATGQRVTLRCSPRSGDLSVYWYQQSLDQGLQFLIQYYNGEERAKGNILERFSAQQFPDLHSELNLSSLELGDSALYFCASSPGRVSGNTIYFGEGSWLTVV.